This TCR beta chain was sequenced for a study of cytomegalovirus exposure and HLA in healthy donors. Notes on the study in general: Later on, analysis showed that most CMV-associated TCR beta chains appeared to be HLA-restricted. No immune exposure information besides CMV serostatus was available.

Details on this clone: Its antigen is unknown.

PCR amplification relied on 60 Vbeta primers (plus 13 Jbeta primers). Sequencing used immunoSEQ multiplex PCR; TCRdb keeps in-frame clones, though not all of them. The sample carries approximately 130,000 clones, roughly 79% recorded once. The sequence was collected from a man in his thirties or forties in good health and CMV-seronegative. Sequencing was performed on PBMCs.

The CDR3 loop reads CASPQGRVQPQHF. The CDR3 DNA reads as TGTGCATCCCCACAGGGTCGGGTGCAGCCCCAGCATTTT. The chain has TRBV6-8 and TRBJ1-5, with a tentative D call TRBD1 (6 bases). This CDR3 is 13 amino acids long. Per the germline V gene, CDR1 is MNHGY and CDR2 is SAAAGT.